These 4 T cell receptor beta chains came from one sample sequenced in a study of vaccination and CD4 T cells after COVID-19. Cultured CD4+ T cell DNA was sequenced using the Oncomine TCR Beta short-read assay. MiXCR, run by TCRdb on the PCR reads, gives a single entry per CDR3 protein. The sample consists of more than 20,000 distinct CDR3 sequences, about 40% of them appearing once. Time point given: late sampling 161 to 241 days after vaccination in three convalescent patients. Sample treatment: roughly 11-day PBMC culture with coronavirus spike peptide pools or control peptides (ViraFEST assay). These receptors have no identified antigens. The sequencing here drew on CD4+ T cells from blood, cultured in vitro, taken about 7 months after SARS-CoV-2 vaccination. The receptors were gathered from a human donor who had recovered from COVID-19.

Only a few counts were recorded for this clonotype. The chain uses TRBV20-1 and TRBJ2-3; no clear D gene. Germline V CDR1 and CDR2: DFQATT, SNEGSKA (reference sequence). The CDR3 is 12 amino acids. V shed 1 base and J shed 2 bases, with 4 bases lying between them. The CDR3 spells CSARGPTDTQYF. In nucleotides, the CDR3 is TGCAGTGCTAGAGGGCCCACAGATACGCAGTATTTT.

This chain connects TRBV20-1 to TRBJ2-1, with D unclear. There are 10 residues in the CDR3. V dropped 5 bases and J dropped 14 bases, with 13 bases sitting between them. Per germline, CDR1 DFQATT and CDR2 SNEGSKA (reference sequence). The CDR3 coding sequence is TGCAGTGCTGCAAGGCCGACGGAGTTCTTC. It is translated as CSAARPTEFF.

This clonotype came up a few times. The chain employs TRBV6-1 and TRBJ2-3; TRBD2 is a possible D gene (6 bases). Trimming left V 2 bases short and J 4 bases short, with 7 bases between. CDR1 is MNHNS, CDR2 SASEGT, per germline. The CDR3 length is 13 residues. CDR3 protein: CASSESGADTQYF. Here the CDR3 DNA reads TGTGCCAGCAGTGAATCGGGAGCAGATACGCAGTATTTT.

The J gene is TRBJ2-1, the V gene TRBV10-3; weak D call: TRBD2 (5 bases). Germline V gene lookup returns CDR1 ENHRY and CDR2 SYGVKD. This CDR3 is 12 amino acids long. With 4 bases removed from V and 9 bases from J, the gap between germline ends came to 10 bases. CDR3 in amino acids: CAISVQEVEQFF. The CDR3 DNA sequence: TGTGCCATCAGTGTCCAGGAGGTTGAGCAGTTCTTC.